The rows below give T cell receptor beta chains drawn from one sample of a study of blood T cell repertoires in COVID-19. Sequencing used immunoSEQ multiplex PCR; TCRdb keeps in-frame clones, though not all of them. The table shows 180,000 or so clones, with around 80% occurring only once. The specimen sequenced was peripheral blood. The receptors here all came from a man aged 45-65 years who had recovered from COVID-19. Both conserved end residues are trimmed from each CDR3.

v_gene | CDR3aa
TRBV6-5 | ASRSQGYRSYEQY
TRBV5-6 | ASSPPDRSGTIY
TRBV11-3 | ASSLLGTSGKNEQF
TRBV2 | ASSQLRQINQPQH
TRBV4-3 | ASSQGHSQETQY
TRBV7-3 | ASSPGGRGQETQY
TRBV7-6 | ASSLSGGGTDEQF
TRBV10-1 | ASSDRGNQPQH
TRBV12-5 | ASGFIDTGELF
TRBV24-1 | AANREGMNTEAF
TRBV28 | ASSTRQGYQETQY
TRBV19 | ASSNRDTDTQY
TRBV7-6 | ASSLAASSGTIETQY
TRBV21-1 | ASSKAGGSDQETQY
TRBV28 | ASRWSTGNTIY
TRBV15 | ATSINFDWNTEAF
TRBV2 | ASSDSSREQY
TRBV7-8 | ASSLSSGSIGNEQF
TRBV18 | ASSRDRGRYEQY
TRBV7-9 | ASSPHIGQGGTKNIQY
TRBV7-9 | ASSKTGSFGYT
TRBV5-8 | ASSLFGTSGRYNEQF
TRBV6-2/TRBV6-3 | ASSYDSGQGYNTEAF
TRBV5-6 | ASSLGRQSYGYT
TRBV29-1 | SVTGQLTAYEQY
TRBV6-6 | ASSYGRREGGNEQF
TRBV28 | ASVTQGRTGELF
TRBV28 | ASGTGPNTEAF
TRBV6-2/TRBV6-3 | ASSYAGTNQPQH
TRBV10-3 | ATIAGGHSEQF
TRBV7-5 | ARSLPSYNEQF
TRBV18 | ASSPQGAESPLH
TRBV6-5 | ASGTSGTDTQY
TRBV7-2 | ASSLGTGWSVGYT
TRBV29-1 | SVEREGKTQY
TRBV30 | ASRENTGELF
TRBV11-2 | ASSSNSGASYNEQF
TRBV30 | AWIRSGPNNYGYT
TRBV4-1 | ASSQDPGMNTEAF
TRBV6-5 | ASRLAGGYNEQF